The 24 T cell receptor beta chains reported below all come from one sample, sequenced in a study of identical twins. TCRdb re-derived calls from the 5' RACE reads in MiXCR, one entry per CDR3 protein. In the table there are fewer than 250,000 distinct CDR3 sequences, 6% to 8% of which are singletons. The same specimen was also included in a second study, on yellow fever vaccine responses in identical twins.

Sample: CD8+ T cells sorted from blood. These receptors came from a woman between 18 and 29 years old in good health.

The gene calls are TRBV12-3 or TRBV12-4 and TRBJ2-2; TRBD1 matches at 7 bases. V shed 2 bases, J shed 5 bases, and the junction held 5 bases outside the gene matches. This CDR3 spans 15 amino acids. This CDR3 reads CASSLKQGYTGELFF. CDR3 DNA sequence: TGTGCCAGCAGTTTAAAACAGGGGTATACCGGGGAGCTGTTTTTT.

The chain joins TRBV13 to TRBJ1-3; no reliable D call. Trimming left V 8 bases short and J 0 bases short, with 8 bases between. The CDR3 totals 13 residues. The germline CDR1 and CDR2 sequences are PRHDT and FYEKMQ (reference sequence). The CDR3 DNA reads as TGTGCCAGCCGGCCAGACTCTGGAAACACCATATATTTT. It is translated as CASRPDSGNTIYF.

This clonotype was seen ten or more times. This rearrangement joins TRBV29-1 to TRBJ2-1, with D maybe TRBD1 (6 bases). The CDR3 has 16 residues. Germline V CDR1 and CDR2: SQVTM, ANQGSEA. Trimming left V 2 bases short and J 2 bases short, with 16 bases between. In nucleotides, the CDR3 is TGCAGCGTTGAATTGTGGGTGGGGGCCGCCTACAATGAGCAGTTCTTC. Protein: CSVELWVGAAYNEQFF.

This clonotype has at least ten counts. The V gene is TRBV2, the J gene TRBJ2-5; 8 bases map to TRBD2. CDR1 and CDR2 (germline): SNHLY, FYNNEI. The CDR3 consists of 17 residues. After removal of 8 bases from V and 0 bases from J, the junction contained 14 bases not matched to a gene. CDR3 sequence (DNA): TGTGCCAGCTCCGTCGAGAGTAGCGGGACCTACCAAGAGACCCAGTACTTC. It translates to CASSVESSGTYQETQYF.

This clonotype was detected ten times or more. This rearrangement joins TRBV6-5 to TRBJ1-5; D possibly corresponds to TRBD1 (5 bases). The CDR3 is made up of 15 amino acids. V was cut by 6 bases and J by 1 base, with 13 bases left in between. The germline CDR1 and CDR2 sequences are MNHEY and SVGAGI. This chain's CDR3 is CASSLGTGSNQPQHF. Here the CDR3 DNA reads TGTGCCAGCAGCTTAGGGACGGGGAGCAATCAGCCCCAGCATTTT.

This clonotype was counted ten times or more. This chain connects TRBV11-2 to TRBJ2-1; TRBD2 matches 13 bases. Germline CDR1 and CDR2: SGHAT and FQNNGV. The V gene end was trimmed by 5 bases and the J gene end by 5 bases; junction bases not matched to a gene: 9. The CDR3 loop spans 17 amino acids. The CDR3 nucleotides read TGTGCCAGCAGCACCGGACTAGCGGGAGTCCGGGACAATGAGCAGTTCTTC. Its translation is CASSTGLAGVRDNEQFF.

This clonotype was observed a few times. V gene TRBV15 combines with J gene TRBJ1-5; 10 positions agree with TRBD1. V lost 1 base to trimming and J lost 2 bases; unmatched junction nucleotides: 11. Per germline, CDR1 LNHNV and CDR2 YYDKDF (reference sequence). The CDR3 has 19 residues. The CDR3 here is CATSRVTGTGVFGNQPQHF. For the CDR3, the DNA is TGTGCCACCAGCAGAGTCACCGGGACAGGGGTTTTTGGCAATCAGCCCCAGCATTTT.

At least ten counts were recorded for this clonotype. The chain carries TRBV7-8 and TRBJ1-5; the D is unclear. Trimming took 5 bases from V and 0 from J, leaving 2 bases between them. Per the germline V gene, CDR1 is SGHVS and CDR2 is FQNEAQ. The CDR3 totals 12 residues. The CDR3 is CASSDSNQPQHF. As DNA, the CDR3 is TGTGCCAGCAGCGATAGCAATCAGCCCCAGCATTTT.

This clonotype was detected a few times. The chain uses TRBV7-2 and TRBJ2-3; tentative D call: TRBD1 (5 bases). V lost 9 bases and J 2 bases, leaving 9 bases between the germline ends. CDR1 is SGHTA, CDR2 FQGNSA, per germline. The CDR3 runs to 12 residues. In nucleotides, the CDR3 is TGTGCCAGAGGGGCCGTCACAGATACGCAGTATTTT. Translating gives CARGAVTDTQYF.

J is TRBJ1-2 and V is TRBV6-5, with 7 bases matching TRBD1. CDR3 length: 14 residues. Germline V gives CDR1 MNHEY, CDR2 SVGAGI. The J segment lost 8 bases and the V segment lost 4 bases, leaving 10 bases of the junction unmatched. The CDR3 sequence is CASSLGQGGVGYTF. As DNA, the CDR3 is TGTGCCAGCAGTTTGGGCCAGGGGGGTGTAGGCTACACCTTC.

There are a few counts of this clonotype. This chain joins TRBV16 and TRBJ2-7; tentatively, D is TRBD2 (6 bases). Looked up from germline, CDR1 is KGHSY and CDR2 is FQNENV. Trimming stripped 7 bases from V and 2 bases from J, with 15 bases between. CDR3 length equals 14 residues. The CDR3 region is CASTPGGEAYEQYF. CDR3 DNA: TGTGCCAGCACCCCCGGGGGAGAGGCCTACGAGCAGTACTTC.

In this sample, this clonotype turned up many times. The CDR3 DNA sequence: TGTGCCAGCAGCCCGACAGAAATGGCCGGGGAGCTGTTTTTT. This sequence encodes CASSPTEMAGELFF. The chain carries TRBV7-9 and TRBJ2-2, with D tentatively TRBD1 (5 bases). The CDR3 sequence is 14 residues long. Per the germline V gene, CDR1 is SEHNR and CDR2 is FQNEAQ (reference sequence). Trimming pared 5 bases from V and 6 bases from J, leaving 13 bases between.

This clonotype was counted ten times or more. In DNA, the CDR3 is TGTGCCACCACGGGAACCGGCTACGAGCAGTACTTC. It encodes CATTGTGYEQYF. The chain combines TRBV6-2 or TRBV6-3 with TRBJ2-7, with D perhaps matching TRBD2 (5 bases). In germline, CDR1 is MNHEY, CDR2 SVGEGT. The CDR3 sequence is 12 residues long. V lost 10 bases and J 3 bases, leaving 13 bases between the germline ends.

Here the CDR3 reads CASSYGGPRRWPSYEQYF. The CDR3 DNA follows: TGTGCCAGCAGTTATGGAGGACCCCGGAGGTGGCCCTCCTACGAGCAGTACTTC. The chain carries TRBV28 and TRBJ2-7; a weak D match, TRBD2 (5 bases). The CDR3 runs to 18 residues. V was shortened by 4 bases and J by 0 bases, with 22 bases between the two germline ends. CDR1 is MDHEN and CDR2 is SYDVKM in the germline V gene. Drawing the rest from reference TRBV28 and TRBJ2-7, the complete variable domain is DVKVTQSSRYLVKRTGEKVFLECVQDMDHENMFWYRQDPGLGLRLIYFSYDVKMKEKGDIPEGYSVSREKKERFSLILESASTNQTSMYLCASSYGGPRRWPSYEQYFGPGTRLTVT.

This clonotype was counted at least ten times. The chain couples TRBV12-3 or TRBV12-4 to TRBJ1-5; D ambiguous. The CDR3 runs 14 residues. The V end lost 7 bases, the J end lost 3 bases, and 13 bases lay between the germline ends. As DNA, the CDR3 is TGTGCCAGCACAGATGCTACAGACAATCAGCCCCAGCATTTT. Its protein product is CASTDATDNQPQHF.

The chain couples TRBV7-7 to TRBJ2-7, with 8 bases aligning to TRBD1. This CDR3 has 14 residues. Looked up from germline, CDR1 is SSHAT and CDR2 is FNYEAQ (reference sequence). V trimming: 10 bases; J trimming: 7 bases; junction bases outside the gene matches: 15. The CDR3 reads CATPPTGARREQYV. The CDR3, as DNA: TGTGCCACCCCACCGACAGGGGCTCGTCGGGAGCAGTACGTC.

This clonotype was counted a few times. This chain uses TRBV5-6 with TRBJ2-1, with D possibly matching TRBD2 (5 bases). The V gene lost 0 bases and the J gene lost 12 bases, with 10 bases spanning the gap. The CDR3 sequence is 12 residues long. The germline V gene has CDR1 SGHDT and CDR2 YYEEEE. The CDR3 region has the DNA TGTGCCAGCAGCTTGGACCCGAGCGGGCAGTTCTTC. It encodes CASSLDPSGQFF. The full variable domain, in which reference TRBV5-6 and TRBJ2-1 provide the parts outside the CDR3, is DAGVTQSPTHLIKTRGQQVTLRCSPKSGHDTVSWYQQALGQGPQFIFQYYEEEERQRGNFPDRFSGHQFPNYSSELNVNALLLGDSALYLCASSLDPSGQFFGPGTRLTVL.

This clonotype was counted a few times. The rearrangement uses TRBV5-5 and TRBJ2-7; the match to TRBD1 covers 10 bases. This CDR3 is 13 amino acids long. Trimming cost V 5 bases and J 6 bases; bases outside gene matches: 5. Germline V gene sequence: CDR1 SGHKS, CDR2 YYEKEE (reference sequence). This chain's CDR3 is CASRSGTGVEQYF. The DNA for the CDR3 is TGTGCCAGCAGGTCCGGGACAGGGGTCGAGCAGTACTTC.

This clonotype was seen at least ten times. The V gene is TRBV7-8, the J gene TRBJ2-3, with a tentative D call TRBD1 (6 bases). The CDR3 contains 14 residues. CDR1 and CDR2 from the germline V gene are SGHVS and FQNEAQ. V was trimmed by 2 bases and J by 2 bases, leaving 8 bases between them. Here the CDR3 reads CASSLTGTTDTQYF. In DNA, the CDR3 is TGTGCCAGCAGCTTAACAGGGACCACAGATACGCAGTATTTT. Full variable domain (missing parts from reference TRBV7-8 and TRBJ2-3): GAGVSQSPRYKVAKRGQDVALRCDPISGHVSLFWYQQALGQGPEFLTYFQNEAQLDKSGLPSDRFFAERPEGSVSTLKIQRTQQEDSAVYLCASSLTGTTDTQYFGPGTRLTVL.

V usage is TRBV4-1 and J usage is TRBJ1-1; D might be TRBD1 (6 bases). Germline V gene data show CDR1 as MGHRA and CDR2 as YSYEKL. Trimming shortened V by 1 base and J by 5 bases, and 11 bases separated the two germline ends. The CDR3 has 14 amino acids. The CDR3 DNA is TGCGCCAGCAGCCAAGGGATAGGGGGGACTGAAGCTTTCTTT. Encoded protein: CASSQGIGGTEAFF.

This clonotype was seen a handful of times. The chain joins TRBV3-1 to TRBJ1-2; D possibly corresponds to TRBD1 (5 bases). Germline lookup yields CDR1 LGHDT and CDR2 YNNKEL (reference sequence). CDR3 length: 16 amino acids. The V and J ends lost 4 bases and 14 bases respectively, with 29 bases between them. CDR3 coding DNA: TGTGCCAGCAGCCCAGAGGAGGCTGACAGCGGGCGTCCTTATACCTTC. Protein: CASSPEEADSGRPYTF.

For this clonotype: A much larger clone differs from this one at a single base, so this may be a read error. The rearrangement links TRBV16 to TRBJ2-1; D not resolved. From germline, CDR1 is KGHSY and CDR2 FQNENV. The CDR3 covers 13 residues. Trimming removed 1 base from V and 7 bases from J, with 8 bases in between. The CDR3 nucleotides read TGTGCCAGCAGCCAATATTTGTGGAATGAGCAGTTCTTC. Amino acid sequence: CASSQYLWNEQFF.

This clonotype was detected ten times or more. The chain has TRBV14 and TRBJ1-2; D perhaps matches TRBD1 (5 bases). Trimming stripped 4 bases from V and 0 bases from J, with 9 bases between. There are 14 residues in the CDR3. CDR1 and CDR2 (germline): SGHDN, FVKESK. The CDR3 protein is CASSPGGANYGYTF. CDR3 bases: TGTGCCAGCAGCCCCGGAGGGGCTAACTATGGCTACACCTTC. Supplemented by reference TRBV14 and TRBJ1-2, the full variable domain reads EAGVTQFPSHSVIEKGQTVTLRCDPISGHDNLYWYRRVMGKEIKFLLHFVKESKQDESGMPNNRFLAERTGGTYSTLKVQPAELEDSGVYFCASSPGGANYGYTFGSGTRLTVV.

This sequence joins TRBV29-1 and TRBJ2-6, with 7 bases matching TRBD1. The CDR3 runs to 16 residues. Germline-derived CDR1 and CDR2 are SQVTM and ANQGSEA. V shed 7 bases, J shed 1 base, and the junction held 10 bases outside the gene matches. The CDR3 DNA reads as TGCAGCGCCGACGGGACAGACCCTTCTGGGGCCAACGTCCTGACTTTC. It translates to CSADGTDPSGANVLTF.